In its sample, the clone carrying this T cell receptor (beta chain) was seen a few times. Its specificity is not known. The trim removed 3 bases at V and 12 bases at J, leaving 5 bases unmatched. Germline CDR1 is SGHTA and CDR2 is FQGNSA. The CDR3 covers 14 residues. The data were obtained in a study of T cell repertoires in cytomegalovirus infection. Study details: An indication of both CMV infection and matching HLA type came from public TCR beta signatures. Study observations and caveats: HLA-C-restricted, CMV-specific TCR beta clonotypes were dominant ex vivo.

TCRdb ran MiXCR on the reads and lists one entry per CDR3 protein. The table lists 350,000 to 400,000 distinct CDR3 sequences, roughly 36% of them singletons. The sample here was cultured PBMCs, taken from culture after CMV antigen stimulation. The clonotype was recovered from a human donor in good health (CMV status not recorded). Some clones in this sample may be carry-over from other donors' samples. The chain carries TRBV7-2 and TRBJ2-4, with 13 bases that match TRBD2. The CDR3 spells CASSFTSGRADQYF. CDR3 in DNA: TGTGCCAGCAGCTTTACTAGCGGGAGGGCCGATCAGTACTTC. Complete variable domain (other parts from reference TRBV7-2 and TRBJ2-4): GAGVSQSPSNKVTEKGKDVELRCDPISGHTALYWYRQSLGQGLEFLIYFQGNSAPDKSGLPSDRFSAERTGGSVSTLTIQRTQQEDSAVYLCASSFTSGRADQYFGAGTRLSVL.